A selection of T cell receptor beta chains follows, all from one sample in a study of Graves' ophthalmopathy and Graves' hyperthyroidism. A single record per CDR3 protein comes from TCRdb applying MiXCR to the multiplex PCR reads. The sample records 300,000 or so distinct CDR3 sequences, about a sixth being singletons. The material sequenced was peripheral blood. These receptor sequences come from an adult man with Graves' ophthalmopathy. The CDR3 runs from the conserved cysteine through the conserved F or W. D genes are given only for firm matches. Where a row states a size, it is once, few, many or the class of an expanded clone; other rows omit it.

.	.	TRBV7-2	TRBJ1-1	TGTGCCAGCAGGCAAACTAGTGGGACTGAAGCTTTCTTT	CASRQTSGTEAFF
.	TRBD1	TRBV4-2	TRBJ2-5	TGTGCCAGCAGCCAACGCAAGACAGGGGGATCAGAGACCCAGTACTTC	CASSQRKTGGSETQYF
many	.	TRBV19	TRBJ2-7	TGTGCCAGTAGTATCTCGACAAGCAGGACCGCCTCCTACGAGCAGTACTTC	CASSISTSRTASYEQYF
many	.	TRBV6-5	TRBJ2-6	TGTGCCAGCAGTTACGATGGGGCCAACGTCCTGACTTTC	CASSYDGANVLTF
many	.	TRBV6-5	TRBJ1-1	TGTGCCAGCAGTTACGAGACCACAGGGTCCACTGAAGCTTTCTTT	CASSYETTGSTEAFF
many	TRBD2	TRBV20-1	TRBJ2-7	TGCAGGGCTAGAGGGACTAGCGGGAGTGGTGAGCAGTACTTC	CRARGTSGSGEQYF
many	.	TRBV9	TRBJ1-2	TGTGCCAGCAGCGAAGGACAACTTGGCTACACCTTC	CASSEGQLGYTF
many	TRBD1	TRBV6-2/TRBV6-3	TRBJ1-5	TGTGCCAGCAGTCCCGGGACAGGGCGGAATCAGCCCCAGCATTTT	CASSPGTGRNQPQHF
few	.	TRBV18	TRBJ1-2	TGTGCCAGCTCACCATTACAGTCCTTTATTAACTATGGCTACACCTTC	CASSPLQSFINYGYTF
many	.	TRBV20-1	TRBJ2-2	TGCAGTGCTAGAGGGGTCCCCACAGGAGTTAACACCGGGGAGCTGTTTTTT	CSARGVPTGVNTGELFF
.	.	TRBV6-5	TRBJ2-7	TGTGCCAGCAGTTACGGGGGAAACGAGCAGTACTTC	CASSYGGNEQYF
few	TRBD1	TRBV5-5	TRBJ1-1	TGTGCCAGCAGCTTGGCCACCGGGACAGGGGACACTGAAGCTTTCTTT	CASSLATGTGDTEAFF
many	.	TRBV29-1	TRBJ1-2	TGCAGCGTTTATGTTAGGGACCTCAGGCAATATGGCTACACCTTC	CSVYVRDLRQYGYTF
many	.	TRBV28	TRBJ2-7	TGTGCCAGCAGTTCGGGGGTTATTGCCTACGAGCAGTACTTC	CASSSGVIAYEQYF
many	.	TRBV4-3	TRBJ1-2	TGCGCCAGCAGCCAGACCCTGACAGCTGGCTACACCTTC	CASSQTLTAGYTF
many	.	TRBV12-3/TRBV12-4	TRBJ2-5	TGTGCCAGCAACCTGGATGGTAGTGGCAGCCAAGAGACCCAGTACTTC	CASNLDGSGSQETQYF
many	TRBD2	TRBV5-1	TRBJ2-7	TGCGCCAGCAGCTTCGCTAGCGGGAGGCCAGCTTACGAGCAGTACTTC	CASSFASGRPAYEQYF
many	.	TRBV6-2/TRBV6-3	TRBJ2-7	TGTGCCAGCAGTTACGGGCTTTCTGGCAGGGGCTTAACCTACGAGCAGTACTTC	CASSYGLSGRGLTYEQYF
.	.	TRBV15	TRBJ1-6	TGTGCCACCAGCAGCCCCGGCCAGTCACCCCTCCACTTT	CATSSPGQSPLHF
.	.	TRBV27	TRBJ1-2	TGTGCCAGCGGGTCAGCTGGGCACTATGGCTACACCTTC	CASGSAGHYGYTF
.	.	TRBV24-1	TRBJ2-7	TGTGCCACCAGAGTAGATCAGACGGGCCACGAGCAGTACTTC	CATRVDQTGHEQYF
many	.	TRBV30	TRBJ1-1	TGTGCCTGGAGTGCTCCTCTTGAAGCTTTCTTT	CAWSAPLEAFF
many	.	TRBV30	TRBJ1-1	TGTGCCTGGAGTCTATGGGCGGGGGAAGCTTTCTTT	CAWSLWAGEAFF
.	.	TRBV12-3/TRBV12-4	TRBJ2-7	TGTGCCAGCAGTCGGGACATATCTTACGAGCAGTACTTC	CASSRDISYEQYF
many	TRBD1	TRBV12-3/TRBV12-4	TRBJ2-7	TGTGCCAGCAGCCCAAAACCGACAGGGGCCTTATACGAGCAGTACTTC	CASSPKPTGALYEQYF
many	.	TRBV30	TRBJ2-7	TGTGCCTGGAGTGTGGGTGCCTCGTCGATCGGATCCTACGAGCAGTACTTC	CAWSVGASSIGSYEQYF
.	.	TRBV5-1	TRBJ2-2	TGCGCCAGCAGCTCCGATAAGTTCGCGAACACCGGGGAGCTGTTTTTT	CASSSDKFANTGELFF
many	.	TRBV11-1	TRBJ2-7	TGTGCCAGCAGTAAACAAGTCTTCTACGAGCAGTACTTC	CASSKQVFYEQYF
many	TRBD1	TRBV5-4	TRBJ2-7	TGTGCCAGCAGCTTGTTTTTCGCGACAGGGGAATCGGGTGGGATAGTCGAGCAGTACTTC	CASSLFFATGESGGIVEQYF
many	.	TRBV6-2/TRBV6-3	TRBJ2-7	TGTGCCAGCAGTTTTGTCAACTTTGGGCAGTACTTC	CASSFVNFGQYF
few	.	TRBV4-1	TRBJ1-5	TGCGCCAGCAGCCAAGACAGGGGAAGCAATCAGCCCCAGCATTTT	CASSQDRGSNQPQHF
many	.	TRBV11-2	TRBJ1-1	TGTGCCAGCAGCTTCGACAGGATGAACACTGAAGCTTTCTTT	CASSFDRMNTEAFF
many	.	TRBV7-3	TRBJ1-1	TGTGCCAGCAGCTTAACCCACAGCTCGAACACTGAAGCTTTCTTT	CASSLTHSSNTEAFF
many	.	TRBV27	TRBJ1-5	TGTGCCAGCAGTTTCTCGGCAGATAGCAATCAGCCCCAGCATTTT	CASSFSADSNQPQHF
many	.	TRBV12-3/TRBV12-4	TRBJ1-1	TGTGCCAGCAGACCGACAGACATGAACACTGAAGCTTTCTTT	CASRPTDMNTEAFF
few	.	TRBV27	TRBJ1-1	TGTGCCAGCAGTTCAGACAGGATTGAAGCTTTCTTT	CASSSDRIEAFF
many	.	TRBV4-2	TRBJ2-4	TGTGCCGGCAGCCAAGATCCCGCCTTTTGGTTAGCCAAAAACATTCAGTACTTC	CAGSQDPAFWLAKNIQYF
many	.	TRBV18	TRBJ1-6	TGTGCCAGCTCACCACAAGTAATCCCACCCCTCCACTTT	CASSPQVIPPLHF
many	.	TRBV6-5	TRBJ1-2	TGTGCCAGCAGTCAGGATTTCAGGGTTCGGGATGGCTACACCTTC	CASSQDFRVRDGYTF
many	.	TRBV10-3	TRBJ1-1	TGTGCCATCAGCCAGGGACGGACTGAAGCTTTCTTT	CAISQGRTEAFF